This TCR beta chain was identified in a study of OX40 agonist ivuxolimab in advanced cancers. At the level of the study: Dosing consisted of intravenous ivuxolimab at 0.01 to 10 mg/kg every 2 weeks. Study-level results: CD4+ T cells averaged fewer expanded clones than CD8+ T cells. CD4+ and CD8+ blood T cells expanded clonally by week 6 at 0.1 to 3.0 mg/kg. In the expanded peripheral T cells, antigen specificity was never determined.

Germline CDR1 reads MDHEN; CDR2 reads SYDVKM. The CDR3 consists of 18 residues. Losses at the gene ends were 4 bases for V and 0 bases for J; bases not matched to a gene: 8. Worth noting for this clone: Its antigen is currently unknown.

Profiling relied on immunoSEQ multiplex PCR, and the TCRdb table lists in-frame clones only, not all of them. The table has around 53,000 clones, over 80% seen once; the top ten hold 2.8%. This specimen was CD4+ or CD8+ T cells sorted from blood, taken in a trial of the OX40 agonist ivuxolimab. The genes are TRBV28 and TRBJ2-3, with TRBD2 matching 12 bases. The TCR comes from an adult with an advanced solid tumor such as melanoma, head and neck, liver or kidney cancer. The CDR3 is CASSSSSSGGASTDTQYF. As DNA, the CDR3 is TGTGCCAGCAGTTCGTCCTCTAGCGGGGGGGCTAGCACAGATACGCAGTATTTT.